Below are 10 T cell receptor beta chains sequenced from a single sample in a study of blood T cell repertoires in COVID-19. TCRdb keeps only in-frame clones here, not all; method: immunoSEQ multiplex PCR. This table holds roughly 180,000 clones, roughly 84% found once. The sample consisted of peripheral blood. The receptors derive from a woman of 80 years or more with active or convalescent COVID-19.

The count of this clone is one. This chain links TRBV2 with TRBJ2-4, with 9 bases that match TRBD2. V dropped 6 bases and J dropped 6; count of bases not matched to a gene: 0. Germline lookup yields CDR1 SNHLY and CDR2 FYNNEI. The CDR3 is 12 amino acids. In DNA form, the CDR3 reads TGTGCCAGCAGGACTAGCGGAAACATTCAGTACTTC. It is translated as CASRTSGNIQYF.

The chain has TRBV5-1 and TRBJ1-1; no definite D call. Germline values: CDR1 SGHRS, CDR2 YFSETQ. The CDR3 is 15 residues long. The V end was cut by 4 bases, the J end by 0 bases, with 13 bases between. For the CDR3, the DNA is TGCGCCAGCAGCGCCACCCAGGCTGTGAACACTGAAGCTTTCTTT. Amino acids: CASSATQAVNTEAFF.

V is TRBV7-2 and J is TRBJ2-1; the match to TRBD1 covers 9 bases. V shed 4 bases, J shed 8 bases, and the junction held 6 bases outside the gene matches. The germline CDR1 and CDR2 sequences are SGHTA and FQGNSA. This CDR3 spans 14 amino acids. CDR3 nucleotides: TGTGCCAGCAGCTACGCGACAGGGGGAGATGAGCAGTTCTTC. Amino acid sequence: CASSYATGGDEQFF.

The chain combines TRBV28 with TRBJ1-1; no reliable D call. The ends were cut back, 6 bases at V and 5 bases at J, with 4 bases in the middle. The CDR3 extends over 10 amino acids. The germline CDR1 and CDR2 sequences are MDHEN and SYDVKM. In nucleotides, the CDR3 is TGTGCCAGCAGACTTACTGAAGCTTTCTTT. This translates into CASRLTEAFF. Complete variable domain (other parts from reference TRBV28 and TRBJ1-1): DVKVTQSSRYLVKRTGEKVFLECVQDMDHENMFWYRQDPGLGLRLIYFSYDVKMKEKGDIPEGYSVSREKKERFSLILESASTNQTSMYLCASRLTEAFFGQGTRLTVV.

The chain combines TRBV28 with TRBJ1-2; D remains ambiguous. Deletions cut 5 bases from V and 4 bases from J, with 11 bases between. CDR1 is MDHEN, CDR2 SYDVKM, per germline. This CDR3 has 13 amino acids. The CDR3 DNA is TGTGCCAGCAGTATCCCTCTAAGCTATGGCTACACCTTC. It encodes CASSIPLSYGYTF.

The V and J genes are TRBV5-1 and TRBJ2-3; D might be TRBD2 (5 bases). The germline gives CDR1 SGHRS, CDR2 YFSETQ. This CDR3 region has 17 residues. The germline V and J ends were trimmed by 0 bases and 2 bases, with 16 bases remaining between them. CDR3 in amino acids: CASSLGRAADPTDTQYF. The CDR3 DNA is TGCGCCAGCAGCTTGGGGAGAGCGGCAGACCCCACAGATACGCAGTATTTT.

In nucleotides, the CDR3 is TGTGCCAGCAGCCAAGACGGACTAGCGGGAGCAAGCCACAATGAGCAGTTCTTC. Translation: CASSQDGLAGASHNEQFF. The chain carries TRBV3-1 (or the pseudogene TRBV3-2) and TRBJ2-1, with 13 bases fitting TRBD2. V gave up 0 bases and J gave up 5 bases; unmatched junction bases: 7. CDR3 length: 18 amino acids. CDR1 is LGHDT and CDR2 is YNNKEL in the germline V gene (reference sequence).

The chain combines TRBV2 with TRBJ2-5, with 10 bases identical to TRBD2. Germline V gene lookup returns CDR1 SNHLY and CDR2 FYNNEI. The CDR3 contains 15 residues. V lost 5 bases and J lost 11; bases outside the gene matches: 14. In DNA, the CDR3 is TGTGCCAGCAGTTCACTAGCGGGGAAAATCGGGGCGCAGTACTTC. Translating it yields CASSSLAGKIGAQYF. Filled out from reference TRBV2 and TRBJ2-5, the complete variable domain reads EPEVTQTPSHQVTQMGQEVILRCVPISNHLYFYWYRQILGQKVEFLVSFYNNEISEKSEIFDDQFSVERPDGSNFTLKIRSTKLEDSAMYFCASSSLAGKIGAQYFGPGTRLLVL.

J is TRBJ1-4 and V is TRBV10-3; D is possibly TRBD1 (5 bases). V was trimmed by 0 bases and J by 0 bases, leaving 8 bases between them. The CDR3 is made up of 16 amino acids. Germline V lookup: CDR1 ENHRY, CDR2 SYGVKD. CDR3 region: CAISESQGATNEKLFF. Written as DNA, the CDR3 is TGTGCCATCAGTGAGTCGCAGGGCGCAACTAATGAAAAACTGTTTTTT.

This chain uses TRBV5-1 with TRBJ2-1; maybe TRBD2 (5 bases). CDR3 length: 11 amino acids. Germline lookup yields CDR1 SGHRS and CDR2 YFSETQ. The germline V and J ends were trimmed by 1 base and 10 bases, with 6 bases remaining between them. The CDR3 DNA sequence: TGCGCCAGCAGCTTGCCGGGGGAGCAGTTCTTC. It specifies CASSLPGEQFF.